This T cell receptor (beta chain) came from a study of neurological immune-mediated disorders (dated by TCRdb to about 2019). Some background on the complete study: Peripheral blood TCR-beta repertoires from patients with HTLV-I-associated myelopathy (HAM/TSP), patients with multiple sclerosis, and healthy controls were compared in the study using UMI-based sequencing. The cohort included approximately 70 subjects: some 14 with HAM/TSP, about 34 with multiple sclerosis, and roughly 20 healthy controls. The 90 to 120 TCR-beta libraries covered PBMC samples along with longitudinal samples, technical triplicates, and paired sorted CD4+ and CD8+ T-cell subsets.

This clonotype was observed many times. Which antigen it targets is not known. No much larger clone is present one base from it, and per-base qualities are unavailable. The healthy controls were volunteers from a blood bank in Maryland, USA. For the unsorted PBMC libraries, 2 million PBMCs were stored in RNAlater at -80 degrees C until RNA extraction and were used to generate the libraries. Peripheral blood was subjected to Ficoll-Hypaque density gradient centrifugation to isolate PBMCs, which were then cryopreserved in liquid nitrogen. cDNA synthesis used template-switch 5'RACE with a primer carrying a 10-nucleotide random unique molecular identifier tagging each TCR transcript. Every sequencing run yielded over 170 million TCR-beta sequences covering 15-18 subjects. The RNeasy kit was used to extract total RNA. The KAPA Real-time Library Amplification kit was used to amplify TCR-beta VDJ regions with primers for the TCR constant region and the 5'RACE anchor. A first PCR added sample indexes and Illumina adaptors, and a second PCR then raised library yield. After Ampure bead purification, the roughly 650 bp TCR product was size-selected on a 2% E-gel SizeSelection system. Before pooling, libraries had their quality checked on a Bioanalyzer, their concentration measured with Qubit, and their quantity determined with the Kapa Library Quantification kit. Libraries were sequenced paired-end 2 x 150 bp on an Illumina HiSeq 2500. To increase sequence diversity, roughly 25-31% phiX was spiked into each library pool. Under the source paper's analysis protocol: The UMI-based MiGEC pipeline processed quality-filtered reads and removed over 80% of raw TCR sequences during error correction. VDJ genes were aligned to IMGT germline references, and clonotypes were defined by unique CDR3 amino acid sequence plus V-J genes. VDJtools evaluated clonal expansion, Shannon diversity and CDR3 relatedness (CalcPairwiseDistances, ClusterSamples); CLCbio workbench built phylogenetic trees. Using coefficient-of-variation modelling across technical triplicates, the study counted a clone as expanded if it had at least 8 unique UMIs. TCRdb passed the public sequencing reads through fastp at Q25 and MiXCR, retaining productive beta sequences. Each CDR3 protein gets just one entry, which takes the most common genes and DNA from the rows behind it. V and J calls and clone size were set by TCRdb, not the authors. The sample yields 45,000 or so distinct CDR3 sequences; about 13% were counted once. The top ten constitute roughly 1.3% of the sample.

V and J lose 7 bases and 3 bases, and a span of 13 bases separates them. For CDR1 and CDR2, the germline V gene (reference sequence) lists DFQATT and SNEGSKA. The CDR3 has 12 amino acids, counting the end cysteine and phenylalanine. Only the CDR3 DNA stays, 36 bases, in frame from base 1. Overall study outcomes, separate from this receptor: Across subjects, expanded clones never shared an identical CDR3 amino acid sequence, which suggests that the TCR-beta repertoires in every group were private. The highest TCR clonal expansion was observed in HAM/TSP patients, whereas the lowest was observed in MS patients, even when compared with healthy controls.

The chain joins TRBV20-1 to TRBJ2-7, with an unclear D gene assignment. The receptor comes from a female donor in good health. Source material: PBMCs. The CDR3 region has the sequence CSVGRKNYEQYF. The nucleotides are TGCAGTGTTGGACGCAAAAACTACGAGCAGTACTTC.